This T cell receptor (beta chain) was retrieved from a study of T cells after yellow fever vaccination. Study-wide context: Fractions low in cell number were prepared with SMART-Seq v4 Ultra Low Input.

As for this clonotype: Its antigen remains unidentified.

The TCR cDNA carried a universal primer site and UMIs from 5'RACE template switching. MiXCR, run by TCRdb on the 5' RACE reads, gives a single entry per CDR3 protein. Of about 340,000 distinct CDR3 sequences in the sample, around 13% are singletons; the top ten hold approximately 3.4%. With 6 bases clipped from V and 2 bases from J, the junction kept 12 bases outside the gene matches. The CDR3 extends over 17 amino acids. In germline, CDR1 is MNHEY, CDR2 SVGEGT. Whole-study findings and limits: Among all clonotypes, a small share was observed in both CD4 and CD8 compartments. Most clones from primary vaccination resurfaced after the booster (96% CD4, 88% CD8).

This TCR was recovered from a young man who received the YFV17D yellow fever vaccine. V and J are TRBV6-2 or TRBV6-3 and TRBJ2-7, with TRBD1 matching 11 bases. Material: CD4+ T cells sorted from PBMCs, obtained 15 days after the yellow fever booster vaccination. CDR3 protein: CASRSHTGTGGTYEQYF. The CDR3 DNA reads TGTGCCAGCAGATCCCATACCGGGACAGGGGGAACCTACGAGCAGTACTTC.